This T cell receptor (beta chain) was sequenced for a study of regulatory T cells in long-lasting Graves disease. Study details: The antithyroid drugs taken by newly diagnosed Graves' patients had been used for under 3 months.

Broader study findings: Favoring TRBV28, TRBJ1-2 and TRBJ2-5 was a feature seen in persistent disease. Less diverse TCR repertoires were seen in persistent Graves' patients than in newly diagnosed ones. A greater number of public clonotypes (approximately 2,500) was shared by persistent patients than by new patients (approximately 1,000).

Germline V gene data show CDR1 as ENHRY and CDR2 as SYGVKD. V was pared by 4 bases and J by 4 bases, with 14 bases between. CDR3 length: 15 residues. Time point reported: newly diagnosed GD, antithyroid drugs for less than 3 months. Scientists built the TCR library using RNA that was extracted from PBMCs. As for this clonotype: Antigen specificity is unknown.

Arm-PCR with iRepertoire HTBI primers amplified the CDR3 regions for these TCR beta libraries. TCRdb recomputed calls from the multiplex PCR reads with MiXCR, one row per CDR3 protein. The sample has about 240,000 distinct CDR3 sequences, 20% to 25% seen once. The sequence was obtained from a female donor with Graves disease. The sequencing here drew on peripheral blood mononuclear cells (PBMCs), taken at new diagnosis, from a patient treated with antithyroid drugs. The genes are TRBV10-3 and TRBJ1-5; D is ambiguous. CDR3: CAISVRQWENQPQHF. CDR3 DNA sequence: TGTGCCATCAGTGTTCGGCAGTGGGAGAATCAGCCCCAGCATTTT.